The sequence of this TCR beta chain was determined in a study of T-cell reconstitution after alpha-beta-depleted transplantation in children. The study, taken as a whole, reports: Newly generated T cells supplied most T-cell counts and diversity one year post-transplant. From surviving recipient T cells and thymic progenitors came the high day-60 TCRbeta diversity observed in some patients. After transplant, at about two months, alpha-beta T cells were reportedly derived from several hundred expanded graft clones.

This clonotype has ten or more counts. Its target is not known. The CDR3 has 11 residues. Germline loops: CDR1 MNHNY, CDR2 SVGAGI (reference sequence). The germline V and J ends were trimmed by 8 bases and 7 bases, with 11 bases remaining between them. For TCRbeta, the library was prepared with unique molecular identifiers. From the PCR reads, TCRdb called clonotypes with MiXCR, one entry per CDR3 protein. The sample records hundreds of thousands of distinct CDR3 sequences, over 10% being singletons. The chain joins TRBV6-6 to TRBJ1-2; possibly TRBD1 for D (5 bases). Sequenced here: PBMCs, sampled before TCRalphabeta/CD19-depleted stem cell transplant. This TCR was recovered from a girl aged 2-10 years with congenital amegakaryocytic thrombocytopenia, due to receive a stem cell transplant. CDR3 coding DNA: TGTGCCAGCTTCAGGGATGCTGGCTACACCTTC. It is translated as CASFRDAGYTF.